Listed here is a single T cell receptor beta chain. The data derive from a study of blood T cell repertoires in COVID-19. For the study at large: Sites across the United States, Italy and Spain contributed samples from acute and convalescent COVID-19. The analysed material was cDNA or gDNA that came from T cells, B-cell-depleted T cells, or PBMCs.

This CDR3 comprises 19 residues. Germline CDR1 and CDR2: SEHNR and FQNEAQ (reference sequence). The V segment lost 7 bases and the J segment 2 bases; nucleotides outside the gene matches: 18. In the original analysis: From reference gene primer amplification, estimates of nucleated cell counts were derived. Generated by immunoSEQ multiplex PCR, the TCRdb table keeps only in-frame clones and is missing some. That table gives V, J and clone size, and the DNA gave D and trimming. The sample carries over 90,000 clones, 84% recorded once. The sample consisted of peripheral blood. V and J are TRBV7-9 and TRBJ2-3; 10 bases fit TRBD1. This sequence originates from a human donor in a cohort sampled during active COVID-19. DNA of the CDR3: TGTGCCAGCACCCTGGGACAGGGGTTGGCTGCGGGGTCCACAGATACGCAGTATTTT. Its protein product is CASTLGQGLAAGSTDTQYF.